This TCR beta chain was observed in a study of shared clonotypes between healthy human individuals. For this clone: The antigen is undetermined.

Terminally differentiated effector memory CD45RA+ cells were excluded by CCR7 positive selection of CD45RO-negative cells. Study observations and caveats: Non-shared clonotypes showed lower generation probabilities than clonotypes common to all four donors.

TCRdb keeps only in-frame clones here, not all; method: immunoSEQ multiplex PCR. This sample yields around 2,000,000 clones, of which approximately 94% are seen a single time; 1% to 1.3% belongs to the top ten. Trimming pared 2 bases from V and 1 base from J, leaving 6 bases between. The germline V gene has CDR1 SGHRS and CDR2 YFSETQ. CDR3 size: 13 residues. The genes are TRBV5-1 and TRBJ1-1; D gene ambiguous. This receptor was taken from a man aged 18 to 30 in good health. What was sequenced was naive CD8+ T cells sorted from blood. The CDR3 sequence: CASSFAANTEAFF. The DNA of the CDR3 is TGCGCCAGCAGCTTCGCGGCGAACACTGAAGCTTTCTTT.